One sample yielded the 12 T cell receptor beta chains listed below, sequenced in a study of PD-1 blockade in classical Hodgkin lymphoma. No patient escaped relapse after autologous stem cell transplantation, and brentuximab vedotin exposure varied. The study purified CD4+ T cells from thawed PBMCs using magnetic negative selection. The table came from immunoSEQ multiplex PCR; TCRdb's copy has only in-frame clones and leaves some out. The sample lists about 31,000 clones, less than 90% occurring once. Sequences were derived from CD4+ T cells from blood, sampled at baseline. These receptors originate from a human donor with classical Hodgkin lymphoma.

J is TRBJ2-5 and V is TRBV7-2; the match to TRBD2 covers 10 bases. The V segment lost 5 bases and the J segment 2 bases; nucleotides outside the gene matches: 5. CDR1 is SGHTA and CDR2 is FQGNSA in the germline V gene. The CDR3 runs to 15 residues. The CDR3: CASSPRSGGQETQYF. The CDR3 nucleotides are TGTGCCAGCAGCCCCCGTAGCGGGGGGCAAGAGACCCAGTACTTC.

This chain joins TRBV7-2 and TRBJ1-2; unclear D gene. V lost 4 bases to trimming and J lost 4 bases, with 10 bases between them. Germline V gene sequence: CDR1 SGHTA, CDR2 FQGNSA. The CDR3 runs to 13 residues. The CDR3 coding sequence is TGTGCCAGCAGCTCTTTCCTGGGCTATGGCTACACCTTC. As protein: CASSSFLGYGYTF.

The genes are TRBV18 and TRBJ1-2, with 7 positions matching TRBD1. J was trimmed by 3 bases and V by 3 bases; bases with no gene match: 13. Per germline, CDR1 KGHSH and CDR2 LQKENI. The CDR3 length is 17 residues. CDR3: CASSPSSRQGRDYGYTF. The DNA for the CDR3 is TGTGCCAGCTCACCTTCCTCAAGACAGGGACGCGACTATGGCTACACCTTC.

V and J are TRBV18 and TRBJ2-5; 8 bases fit TRBD1. V dropped 1 base and J dropped 5; count of bases not matched to a gene: 12. Germline assignment: CDR1 KGHSH and CDR2 LQKENI. There are 17 residues in the CDR3. CDR3 DNA: TGTGCCAGCTCACCACTTGCCTGGCAGGGGGCCGGTGAGACCCAGTACTTC. As protein: CASSPLAWQGAGETQYF.

Only one count was recorded for this clone. The chain has TRBV7-9 and TRBJ2-3; D remains ambiguous. Trimming pared 2 bases from V and 4 bases from J, leaving 13 bases between. The CDR3 loop spans 15 amino acids. Per the germline V gene, CDR1 is SEHNR and CDR2 is FQNEAQ (reference sequence). CDR3 nucleotide sequence: TGTGCCAGCAGCTTACCCTACCCTAGGGCAGATACGCAGTATTTT. Translating gives CASSLPYPRADTQYF. Looking up the rest from reference TRBV7-9 and TRBJ2-3 gives the full variable domain: DTGVSQNPRHKITKRGQNVTFRCDPISEHNRLYWYRQTLGQGPEFLTYFQNEAQLEKSRLLSDRFSAERPKGSFSTLEIQRTEQGDSAMYLCASSLPYPRADTQYFGPGTRLTVL.

In DNA form, the CDR3 reads TGTGCCAGCAGCCGGGACTCCGGGACTAGCCGGAACACCGGGGAGCTGTTTTTT. Amino acid sequence: CASSRDSGTSRNTGELFF. The V gene is TRBV2, the J gene TRBJ2-2; TRBD2 matches 9 bases. The V gene end was trimmed by 6 bases and the J gene end by 1 base; junction bases not matched to a gene: 12. The CDR3 runs 18 residues. Germline values: CDR1 SNHLY, CDR2 FYNNEI.

The rearrangement links TRBV21-1 to TRBJ2-7; TRBD1 is the table's D call, not checked against the DNA. TRBV21-1 is flagged as a pseudogene. The CDR3 length is 13 residues. The CDR3 coding sequence is TGTGCCAGCAGCAAAATTGGCCGATTCGAGCAGTACTTC. Its translation is CASSKIGRFEQYF.

The V and J genes are TRBV10-2 and TRBJ2-7, with TRBD2 matching over 12 bases. The trim removed 8 bases at V and 7 bases at J, leaving 6 bases unmatched. Germline CDR1 is WSHSY and CDR2 is SAAADI. This CDR3 region has 13 residues. Here the CDR3 DNA reads TGCGCCAGCTGCTCTAGCGGGAGGGATGAGCAGTACTTC. Translating gives CASCSSGRDEQYF.

This clone was seen a handful of times. The rearrangement uses TRBV10-1 and TRBJ2-2; D possibly uses TRBD1 or TRBD2 (5 bases each). With 0 bases removed from V and 6 bases from J, the gap between germline ends came to 8 bases. The CDR3 spans 14 residues. Germline V gene data show CDR1 as WNHNN and CDR2 as SYGVQD (reference sequence). The DNA of the CDR3 is TGCGCCAGCAGTGAGTCGTGGGGGTCCGGGGAGCTGTTTTTT. This gives the protein CASSESWGSGELFF.

On this clone itself: Its ends do not fully match the called genes, so a read error is possible. V is TRBV30 and J is TRBJ2-4, with 10 positions matching TRBD1. The germline gives CDR1 GTSNPN, CDR2 SVGIG (reference sequence). This CDR3 region has 12 residues. CDR3 nucleotide sequence: TGTGCCTGGAGCTCCACCGGGACAGGGGTGAACTTC. This translates into CAWSSTGTGVNF.

Regarding this clone: Different DNA sequences within this sample yield the same CDR3. The genes are TRBV28 and TRBJ2-7; TRBD2 matches at 7 bases. There are 15 residues in the CDR3. Germline V gene sequence: CDR1 MDHEN, CDR2 SYDVKM. The V and J ends lost 2 bases and 0 bases, in that order; junction bases with no gene match: 4. CDR3 sequence reads: CASSLAGASSYEQYF. The CDR3 DNA is TGTGCCAGCAGTTTAGCGGGAGCAAGCTCCTACGAGCAGTACTTC.

This clone has a handful of counts. J is TRBJ2-1 and V is TRBV6-6, with TRBD2 matching 8 bases. Germline-derived CDR1 and CDR2 are MNHNY and SVGAGI (reference sequence). The CDR3 is made up of 16 amino acids. Unmatched junction bases numbered 4, after V lost 0 bases and J lost 3 bases. CDR3 bases: TGTGCCAGCAGTTACTCAGGTAGCGGGATCTACAATGAGCAGTTCTTC. Protein: CASSYSGSGIYNEQFF.